This T cell receptor beta chain came from a study of shared clonotypes between healthy human individuals. Whole-study results and caveats: Sorted-subset samples were not fully sequenced, rarefaction indicated. Donor clonotype sharing was expected to depend on sequencing depth. Around 5% of naive CD4 clonotypes were shared across several donors.

About this clone: Its antigen is not identified.

The CDR3 runs to 16 residues. Trimming removed 0 bases from V and 4 bases from J; junction bases left unmatched: 9. Germline loops: CDR1 MNHEY, CDR2 SVGAGI. Generated by immunoSEQ multiplex PCR, the TCRdb table keeps only in-frame clones and is missing some. The sample has 2 million to 2.5 million clones, 85% to 95% seen once. Material: naive CD4+ T cells from PBMCs. Subset given: CD45RA+ positively selected. The V gene is TRBV6-5, the J gene TRBJ2-7, with 7 bases identical to TRBD2. This receptor was obtained from a man between 18 and 35 years old in good health. Some clones in this sample may be carry-over from other donors' samples. The CDR3 sequence is CASSYSSASGIYEQYF. DNA for the CDR3: TGTGCCAGCAGTTACTCTTCGGCTAGCGGAATTTACGAGCAGTACTTC.